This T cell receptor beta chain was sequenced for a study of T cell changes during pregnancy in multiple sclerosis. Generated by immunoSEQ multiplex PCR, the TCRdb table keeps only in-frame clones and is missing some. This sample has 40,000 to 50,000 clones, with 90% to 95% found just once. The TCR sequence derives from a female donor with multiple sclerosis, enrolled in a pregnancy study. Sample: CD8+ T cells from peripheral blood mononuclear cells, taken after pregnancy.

The CDR3 loop reads CASSFEGAYEQYF. The CDR3 region has the DNA TGTGCCAGCAGTTTCGAAGGGGCCTACGAGCAGTACTTC. The chain employs TRBV27 and TRBJ2-7; possibly TRBD1 for D (5 bases). The CDR3 is 13 residues long. The V gene lost 3 bases and the J gene lost 2 bases, with 8 bases spanning the gap. CDR1 and CDR2 from the germline V gene are MNHEY and SMNVEV (reference sequence).